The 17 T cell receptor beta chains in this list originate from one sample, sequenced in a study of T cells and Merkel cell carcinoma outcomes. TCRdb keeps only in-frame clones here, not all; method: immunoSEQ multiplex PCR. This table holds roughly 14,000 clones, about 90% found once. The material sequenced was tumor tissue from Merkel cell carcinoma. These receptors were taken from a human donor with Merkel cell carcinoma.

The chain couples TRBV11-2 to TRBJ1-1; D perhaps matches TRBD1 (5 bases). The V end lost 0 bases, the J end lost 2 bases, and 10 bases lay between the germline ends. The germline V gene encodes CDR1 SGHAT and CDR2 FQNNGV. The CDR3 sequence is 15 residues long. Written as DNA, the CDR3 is TGTGCCAGCAGCTTAGAGGTGACAGTTAACACTGAAGCTTTCTTT. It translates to CASSLEVTVNTEAFF.

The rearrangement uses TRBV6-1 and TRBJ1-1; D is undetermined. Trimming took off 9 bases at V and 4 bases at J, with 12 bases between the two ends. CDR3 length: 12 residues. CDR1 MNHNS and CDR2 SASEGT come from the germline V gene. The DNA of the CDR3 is TGTGCCAGTACGGCCTGGGGCACTGAAGCTTTCTTT. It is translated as CASTAWGTEAFF.

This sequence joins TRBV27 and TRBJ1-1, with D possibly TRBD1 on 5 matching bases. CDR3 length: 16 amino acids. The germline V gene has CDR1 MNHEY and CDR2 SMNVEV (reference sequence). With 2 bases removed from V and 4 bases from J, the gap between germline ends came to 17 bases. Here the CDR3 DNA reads TGTGCCAGCAGTTTACTCGCTACAGGACCCGTCACTGAAGCTTTCTTT. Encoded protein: CASSLLATGPVTEAFF.

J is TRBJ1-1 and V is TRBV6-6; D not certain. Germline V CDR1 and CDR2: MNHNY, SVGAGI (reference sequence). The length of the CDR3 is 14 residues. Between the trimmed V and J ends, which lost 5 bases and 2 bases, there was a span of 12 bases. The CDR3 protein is CASSPSGRNTEAFF. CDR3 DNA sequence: TGTGCCAGCAGTCCTAGCGGCCGCAACACTGAAGCTTTCTTT.

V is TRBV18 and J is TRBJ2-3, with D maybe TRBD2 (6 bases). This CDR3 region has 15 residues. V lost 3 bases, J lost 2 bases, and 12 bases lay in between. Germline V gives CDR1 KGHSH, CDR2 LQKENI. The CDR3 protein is CASSPLRGNTDTQYF. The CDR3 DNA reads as TGTGCCAGCTCACCGCTACGGGGGAACACAGATACGCAGTATTTT.

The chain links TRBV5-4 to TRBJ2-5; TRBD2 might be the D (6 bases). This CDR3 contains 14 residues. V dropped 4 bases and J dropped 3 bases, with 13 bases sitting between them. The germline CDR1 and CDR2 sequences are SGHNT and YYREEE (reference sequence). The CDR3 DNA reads TGTGCCAGCAGCCAAGGAGGGCGGGAAGAGACCCAGTACTTC. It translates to CASSQGGREETQYF.

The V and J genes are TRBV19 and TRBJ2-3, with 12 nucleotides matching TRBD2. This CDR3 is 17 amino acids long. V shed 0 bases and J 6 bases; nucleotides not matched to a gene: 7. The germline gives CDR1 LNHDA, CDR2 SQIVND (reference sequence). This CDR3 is CASSIDSSGGGRDTQYF. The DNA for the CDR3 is TGTGCCAGTAGTATAGATTCTAGCGGGGGGGGTAGGGATACGCAGTATTTT.

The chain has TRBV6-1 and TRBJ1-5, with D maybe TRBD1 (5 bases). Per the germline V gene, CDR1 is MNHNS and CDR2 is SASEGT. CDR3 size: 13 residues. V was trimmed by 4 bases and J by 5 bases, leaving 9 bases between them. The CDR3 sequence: CASSVDSYQPQHF. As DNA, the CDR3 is TGTGCCAGCAGTGTAGACAGTTATCAGCCCCAGCATTTT.

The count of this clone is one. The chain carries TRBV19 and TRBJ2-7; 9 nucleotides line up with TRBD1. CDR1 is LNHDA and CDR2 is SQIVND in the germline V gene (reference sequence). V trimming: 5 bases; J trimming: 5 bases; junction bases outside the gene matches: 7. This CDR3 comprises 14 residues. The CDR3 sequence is CASSSSGTGHEQYF. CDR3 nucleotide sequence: TGTGCCAGTAGTTCTTCGGGGACAGGGCACGAGCAGTACTTC.

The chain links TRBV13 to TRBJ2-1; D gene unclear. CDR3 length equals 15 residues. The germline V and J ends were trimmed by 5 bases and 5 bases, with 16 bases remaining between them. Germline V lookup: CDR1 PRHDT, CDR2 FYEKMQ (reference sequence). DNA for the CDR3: TGTGCCAGCAGCCCCTTTGGTGGTGGGGACAATGAGCAGTTCTTC. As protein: CASSPFGGGDNEQFF.

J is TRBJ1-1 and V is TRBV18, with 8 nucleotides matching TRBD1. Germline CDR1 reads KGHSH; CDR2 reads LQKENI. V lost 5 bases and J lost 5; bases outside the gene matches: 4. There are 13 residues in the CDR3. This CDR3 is CASSKDRGTEAFF. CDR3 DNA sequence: TGTGCCAGCTCAAAAGACAGGGGAACTGAAGCTTTCTTT.

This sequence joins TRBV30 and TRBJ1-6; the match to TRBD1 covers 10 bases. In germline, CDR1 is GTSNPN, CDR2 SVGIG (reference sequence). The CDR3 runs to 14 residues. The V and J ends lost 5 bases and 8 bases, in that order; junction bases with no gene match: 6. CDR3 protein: CAWDLGQGDSPLHF. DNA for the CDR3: TGTGCCTGGGACCTCGGACAGGGGGATTCACCCCTCCACTTT.

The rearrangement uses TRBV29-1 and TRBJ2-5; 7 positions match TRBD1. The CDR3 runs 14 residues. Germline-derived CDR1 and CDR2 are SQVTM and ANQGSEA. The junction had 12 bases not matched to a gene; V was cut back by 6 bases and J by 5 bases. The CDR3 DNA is TGCAGCGTCCACCGTCAGGGGGTAGGGGAGACCCAGTACTTC. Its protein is CSVHRQGVGETQYF.

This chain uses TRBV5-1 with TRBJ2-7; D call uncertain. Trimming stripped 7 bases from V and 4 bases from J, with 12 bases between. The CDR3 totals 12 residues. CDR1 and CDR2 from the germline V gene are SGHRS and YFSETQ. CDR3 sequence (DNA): TGCGCCAGCTCCCCTACAACATACGAGCAGTACTTC. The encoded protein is CASSPTTYEQYF.

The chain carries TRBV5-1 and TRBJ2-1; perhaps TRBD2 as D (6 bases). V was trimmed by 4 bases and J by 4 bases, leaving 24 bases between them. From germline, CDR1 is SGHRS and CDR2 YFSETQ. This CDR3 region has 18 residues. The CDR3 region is CASSPSEGSKAVYNEQFF. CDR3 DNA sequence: TGCGCCAGCAGCCCGTCGGAGGGTAGCAAGGCGGTTTACAATGAGCAGTTCTTC.

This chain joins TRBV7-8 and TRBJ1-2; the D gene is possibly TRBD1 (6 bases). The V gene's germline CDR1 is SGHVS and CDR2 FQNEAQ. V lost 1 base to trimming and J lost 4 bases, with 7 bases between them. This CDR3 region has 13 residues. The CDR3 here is CASSLGGAYGYTF. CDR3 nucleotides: TGTGCCAGCAGCTTAGGGGGGGCCTATGGCTACACCTTC.

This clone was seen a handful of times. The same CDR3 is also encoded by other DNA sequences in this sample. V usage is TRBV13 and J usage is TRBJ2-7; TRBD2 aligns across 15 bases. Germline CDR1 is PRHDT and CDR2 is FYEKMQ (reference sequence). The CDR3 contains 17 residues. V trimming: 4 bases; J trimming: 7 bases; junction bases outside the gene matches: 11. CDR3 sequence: CASSSPVGLAGGGEQYF. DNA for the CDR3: TGTGCCAGCAGCTCCCCAGTGGGACTAGCGGGGGGAGGAGAGCAGTACTTC.